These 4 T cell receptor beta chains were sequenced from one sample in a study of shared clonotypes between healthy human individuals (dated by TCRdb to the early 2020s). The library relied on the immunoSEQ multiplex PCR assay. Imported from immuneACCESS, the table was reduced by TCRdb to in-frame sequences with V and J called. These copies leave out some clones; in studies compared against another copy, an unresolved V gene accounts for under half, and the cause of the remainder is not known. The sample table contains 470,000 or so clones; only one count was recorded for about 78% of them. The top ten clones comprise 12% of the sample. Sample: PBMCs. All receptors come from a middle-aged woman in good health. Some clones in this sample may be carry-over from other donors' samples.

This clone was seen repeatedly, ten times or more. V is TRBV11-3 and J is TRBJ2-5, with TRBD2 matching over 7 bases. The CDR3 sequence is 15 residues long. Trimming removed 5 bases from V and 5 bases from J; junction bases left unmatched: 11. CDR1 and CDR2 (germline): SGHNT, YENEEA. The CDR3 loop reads CASSKRGLVEETQYF. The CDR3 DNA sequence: TGTGCCAGCAGCAAACGAGGACTAGTGGAGGAGACCCAGTACTTC.

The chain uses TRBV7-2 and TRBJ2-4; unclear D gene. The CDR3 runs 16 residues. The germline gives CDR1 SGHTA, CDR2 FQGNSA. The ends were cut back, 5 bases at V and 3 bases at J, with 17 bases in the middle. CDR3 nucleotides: TGTGCCAGCAGCGTTGCATGGGGATTGGACAAAAACATTCAGTACTTC. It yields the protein CASSVAWGLDKNIQYF.

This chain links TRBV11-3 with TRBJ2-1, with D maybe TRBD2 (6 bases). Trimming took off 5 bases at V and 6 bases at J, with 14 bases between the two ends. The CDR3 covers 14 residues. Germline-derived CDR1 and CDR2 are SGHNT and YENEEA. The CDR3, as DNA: TGTGCCAGCAGCCTCGGGAGTTTGGGCAATGAGCAGTTCTTC. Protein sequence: CASSLGSLGNEQFF.

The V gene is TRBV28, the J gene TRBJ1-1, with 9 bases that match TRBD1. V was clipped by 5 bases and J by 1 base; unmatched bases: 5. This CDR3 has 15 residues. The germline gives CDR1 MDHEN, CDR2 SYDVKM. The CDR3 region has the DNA TGTGCCAGCAGTCCCCCGGGACAGGGGAACACTGAAGCTTTCTTT. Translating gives CASSPPGQGNTEAFF. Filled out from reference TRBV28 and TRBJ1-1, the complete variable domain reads DVKVTQSSRYLVKRTGEKVFLECVQDMDHENMFWYRQDPGLGLRLIYFSYDVKMKEKGDIPEGYSVSREKKERFSLILESASTNQTSMYLCASSPPGQGNTEAFFGQGTRLTVV.